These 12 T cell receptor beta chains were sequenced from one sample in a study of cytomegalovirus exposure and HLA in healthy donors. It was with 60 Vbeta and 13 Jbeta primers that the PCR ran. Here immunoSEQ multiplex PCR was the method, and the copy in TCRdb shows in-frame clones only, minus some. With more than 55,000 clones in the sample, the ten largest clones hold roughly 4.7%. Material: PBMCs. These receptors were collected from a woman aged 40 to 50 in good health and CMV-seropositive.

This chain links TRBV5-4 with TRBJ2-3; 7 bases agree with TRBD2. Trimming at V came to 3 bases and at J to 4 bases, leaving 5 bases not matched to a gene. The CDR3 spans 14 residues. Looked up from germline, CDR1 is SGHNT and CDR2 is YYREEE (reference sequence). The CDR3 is CASSSGLVSDTQYF. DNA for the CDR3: TGTGCCAGCAGCTCCGGACTAGTCTCAGATACGCAGTATTTT.

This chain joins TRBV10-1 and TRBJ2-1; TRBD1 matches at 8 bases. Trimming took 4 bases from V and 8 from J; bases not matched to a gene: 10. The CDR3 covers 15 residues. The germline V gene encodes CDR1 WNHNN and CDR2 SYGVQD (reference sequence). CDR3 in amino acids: CASSGATGVVDEQFF. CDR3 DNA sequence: TGCGCCAGCAGTGGGGCGACAGGGGTAGTGGATGAGCAGTTCTTC.

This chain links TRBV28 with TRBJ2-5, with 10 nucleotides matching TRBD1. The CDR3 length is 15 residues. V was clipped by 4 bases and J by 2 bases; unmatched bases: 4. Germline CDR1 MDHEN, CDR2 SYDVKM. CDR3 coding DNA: TGTGCCAGCAGTTCGGACAGGGGGAATCAAGAGACCCAGTACTTC. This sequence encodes CASSSDRGNQETQYF.

The chain's CDR3 is CASSIQFQETQYF. The DNA of the CDR3 is TGTGCCAGTAGTATACAGTTCCAAGAGACCCAGTACTTC. V and J are TRBV19 and TRBJ2-5; no definite D call. Germline-derived CDR1 and CDR2 are LNHDA and SQIVND (reference sequence). Trimming took off 2 bases at V and 1 base at J, with 5 bases between the two ends. The CDR3 has 13 residues.

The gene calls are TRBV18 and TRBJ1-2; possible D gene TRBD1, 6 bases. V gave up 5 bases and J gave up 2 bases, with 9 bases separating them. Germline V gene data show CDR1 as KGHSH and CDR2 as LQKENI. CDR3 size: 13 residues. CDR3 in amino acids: CASSSGQNYGYTF. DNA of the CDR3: TGTGCCAGCTCATCCGGACAGAACTATGGCTACACCTTC.

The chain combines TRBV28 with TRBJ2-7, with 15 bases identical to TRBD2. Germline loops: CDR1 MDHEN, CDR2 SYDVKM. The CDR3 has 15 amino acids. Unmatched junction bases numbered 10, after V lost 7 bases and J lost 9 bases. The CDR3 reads CASTRRTSGRGGQYF. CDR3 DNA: TGTGCCAGCACCCGTAGGACTAGCGGGAGGGGCGGGCAGTACTTC.

Here the CDR3 DNA reads TGTGCCAGTAGTATAGGGGGCCTCTGGGACACAGATACGCAGTATTTT. This sequence encodes CASSIGGLWDTDTQYF. The rearrangement uses TRBV19 and TRBJ2-3; TRBD1 might be the D (5 bases). Trimming pared 1 base from V and 2 bases from J, leaving 13 bases between. Germline V CDR1 and CDR2: LNHDA, SQIVND (reference sequence). This CDR3 has 16 residues.

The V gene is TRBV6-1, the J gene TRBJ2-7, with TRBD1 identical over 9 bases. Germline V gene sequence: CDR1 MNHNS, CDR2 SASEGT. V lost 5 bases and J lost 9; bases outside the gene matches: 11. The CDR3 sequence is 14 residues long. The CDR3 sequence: CASSPGTGSPRQYF. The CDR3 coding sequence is TGTGCCAGCAGTCCCGGGACAGGGAGCCCCAGGCAGTACTTC.

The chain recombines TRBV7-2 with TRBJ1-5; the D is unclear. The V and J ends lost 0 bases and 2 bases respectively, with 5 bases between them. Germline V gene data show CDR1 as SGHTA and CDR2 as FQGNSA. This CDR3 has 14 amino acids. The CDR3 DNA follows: TGTGCCAGCAGCTTAGCGATAGGCAATCAGCCCCAGCATTTT. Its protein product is CASSLAIGNQPQHF. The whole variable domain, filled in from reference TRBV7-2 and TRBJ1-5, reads GAGVSQSPSNKVTEKGKDVELRCDPISGHTALYWYRQSLGQGLEFLIYFQGNSAPDKSGLPSDRFSAERTGGSVSTLTIQRTQQEDSAVYLCASSLAIGNQPQHFGDGTRLSIL.

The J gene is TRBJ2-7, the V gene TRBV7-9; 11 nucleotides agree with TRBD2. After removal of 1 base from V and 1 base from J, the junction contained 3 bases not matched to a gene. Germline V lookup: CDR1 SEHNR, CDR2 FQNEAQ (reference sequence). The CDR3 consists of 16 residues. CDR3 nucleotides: TGTGCCAGCAGCTTAGGTCGACTAGCGGGGTCCTACGAGCAGTACTTC. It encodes CASSLGRLAGSYEQYF.

For the CDR3, the DNA is TGTGCCAGCAGTGTAGGGCTAGCGGGGGAAGAGACCCAGTACTTC. As protein: CASSVGLAGEETQYF. The V gene is TRBV2, the J gene TRBJ2-5, with 10 bases fitting TRBD2. V lost 4 bases to trimming and J lost 3 bases; unmatched junction nucleotides: 5. The CDR3 totals 15 residues. Per the germline V gene, CDR1 is SNHLY and CDR2 is FYNNEI.

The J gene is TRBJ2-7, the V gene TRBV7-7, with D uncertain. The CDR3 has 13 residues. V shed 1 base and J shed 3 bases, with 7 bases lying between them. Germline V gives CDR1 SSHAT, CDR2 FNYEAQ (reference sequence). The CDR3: CASSLGQYYEQYF. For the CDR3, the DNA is TGTGCCAGCAGCTTAGGACAATACTACGAGCAGTACTTC.